A single TCR beta chain is shown here with its context. No antigen is known for it. Per-base qualities were not stored, and no clone one base away is much larger. This sample is drawn from a study of T cell clones after liver transplantation (dated 2019 in TCRdb). A note on the overall study: The samples were obtained from ITN030ST, a randomized trial that attempted immunosuppression withdrawal within 2 years after liver transplantation. Donor-reactive T cell clones were identified by TCRbeta sequencing after a pre-transplant mixed lymphocyte reaction and then tracked in post-transplant blood. Third party-reactive TCRbeta sequences were also identified from pre-transplant MLRs to serve as an antigen-independent comparator for donor-reactive sequences. Of the eight recipients, a few were HCV-positive, while the remaining recipients had been transplanted for non-autoimmune, non-viral indications. Subjects received no induction therapy and standard immunosuppression until randomization at 12-24 months post-transplant. Tolerance was defined as complete withdrawal of immunosuppression for at least one year without a rise in liver enzymes beyond twice the upper limit of normal. Blood samples were taken pre-transplant, pre-randomization before withdrawal, and post-randomization after full withdrawal or failed withdrawal. A cohort of 8 liver transplant recipients was studied, of whom 3 were classified as tolerant and 5 as non-tolerant. What the study reported, not specific to this receptor: In two subjects, low numbers of available donor cells limited the measurable donor-reactive repertoire. A greater decline was seen for donor-reactive sequences than for third party-reactive sequences, suggesting partial antigen-specific deletion unrelated to withdrawal success. After accounting for repertoire turnover, donor-reactive detection was significantly reduced in 7 of 8 subjects for CD4 and 8 of 8 for CD8. Since no allograft tissue specimens were available, donor-reactive T cells may have migrated into the graft instead of being deleted. In most of the 8 subjects, regardless of tolerance or HCV status, circulating donor-reactive CD4 TCRbeta sequences dropped significantly post-transplant. The conclusions were preliminary, being limited by small, heterogeneous patient numbers and by non-standardized post-transplant time points.

Unstimulated PBMCs, after thawing, were stained for CD3, CD4 and CD8 and then FACS-sorted into CD3+CD4+ and CD3+CD8+ populations. Randomization to immunosuppression withdrawal applied to every one of the 8 studied subjects. Genomic DNA was isolated with the Qiagen DNeasy Blood and Tissue Kit. The cysteine opens and the phenylalanine closes a CDR3 of 13 amino acids. The DNA shown is the 39-base CDR3, in frame from base 1. In the germline V gene (reference sequence), CDR1 corresponds to PRHDT and CDR2 to FYEKMQ. V is clipped by 5 bases and J by 12 bases, and the sequence between their germline boundaries is 17 bases long. High-throughput TCRbeta CDR3 sequencing of frozen genomic DNA was performed by immunoSEQ, with PCR amplification, mapping, bias correction and internal controls included. Turning to the authors' computational methods: Only productive rearrangements were retained, and each unique TCRbeta sequence was defined by its CDR3 nucleotide sequence together with its V and J gene. A sequence counted as donor-reactive only if the sequence showed at least 5-fold expansion in CFSE-low cells compared with unstimulated pre-transplant cells and had a frequency of at least 0.01%. Per-subject minimum frequency thresholds, based on the lowest-template unstimulated sample, ensured at least 90% detection power. Jensen-Shannon divergence between the top 1000 TCRbeta sequences post- versus pre-transplant served as the measure of repertoire turnover. Changes in detection of donor-reactive sequences were assessed with two-sided Fisher's exact tests. The clones in this table, taken by TCRdb from immuneACCESS, are in-frame only. Not every clone is retained; where verified, under half of the shortfall comes from an unresolved V gene, and the cause of the rest is unknown. The D gene and trimming were derived from the DNA, and the V and J assignments and clone size from that table. In all, the sample holds about 51,000 clones, and 86% of those were seen once. The top ten hold 13% to 15% of the sample.

The chain employs TRBV13 and TRBJ2-1; TRBD2 is perhaps the D gene, given 6 matching bases. This TCR came from a human patient who received a liver transplant. Some T cells present after a transplant may be cells of the graft donor. Specimen: CD8+ T cells from blood, collected 12 months after liver transplant. Read as DNA, the sequence is TGTGCCAGCAGCGTGCCGGGAGATCCGGGGCAGTTCTTC. This codes for CASSVPGDPGQFF. Here the CDR3 is joined to the reference TRBV13 and TRBJ2-1 genes, and the full variable domain is: AAGVIQSPRHLIKEKRETATLKCYPIPRHDTVYWYQQGPGQDPQFLISFYEKMQSDKGSIPDRFSAQQFSDYHSELNMSSLELGDSALYFCASSVPGDPGQFFGPGTRLTVL.